This TCR beta chain was documented in a study of shared clonotypes between healthy human individuals. This clone has only one observation. No antigen is known for it. Generated by immunoSEQ multiplex PCR, the TCRdb table keeps only in-frame clones and is missing some. Of approximately 87,000 clones in the sample, under 65% were seen once. Between the trimmed V and J ends, which lost 4 bases and 7 bases, there was a span of 14 bases. Germline V CDR1 and CDR2: SGHTS, YDEGEE. The CDR3 extends over 14 amino acids. General observations from the study: Larger estimated richness was generally seen in naive subsets than in memory subsets.

This TCR came from a man aged 25 to 45 in good health. The sample consisted of memory CD8+ T cells sorted from blood. The subset: CD45RO+ cells pooled with CCR7-negative TemRA cells. The V call is TRBV5-8, the J call TRBJ1-4, with unresolved D. For the CDR3, the DNA is TGTGCCAGCAGCAACCATGGTGGTGGTGAAAAACTGTTTTTT. Translated, it gives CASSNHGGGEKLFF.